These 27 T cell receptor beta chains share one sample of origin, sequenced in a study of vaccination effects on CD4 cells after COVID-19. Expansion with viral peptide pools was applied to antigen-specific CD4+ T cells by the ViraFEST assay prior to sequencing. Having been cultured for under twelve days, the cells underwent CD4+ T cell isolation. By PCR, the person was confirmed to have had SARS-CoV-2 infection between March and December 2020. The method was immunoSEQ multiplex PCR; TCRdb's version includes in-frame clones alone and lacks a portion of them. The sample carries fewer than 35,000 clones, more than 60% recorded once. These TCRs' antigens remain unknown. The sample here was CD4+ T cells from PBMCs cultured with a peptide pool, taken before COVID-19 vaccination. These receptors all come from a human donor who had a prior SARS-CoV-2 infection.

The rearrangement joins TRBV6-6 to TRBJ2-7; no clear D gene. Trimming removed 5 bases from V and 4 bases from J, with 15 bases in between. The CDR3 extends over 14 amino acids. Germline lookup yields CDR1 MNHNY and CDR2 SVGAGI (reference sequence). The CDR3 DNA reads TGTGCCAGCAGTCTGTCAGAGCGACTTTACGAGCAGTACTTC. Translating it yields CASSLSERLYEQYF.

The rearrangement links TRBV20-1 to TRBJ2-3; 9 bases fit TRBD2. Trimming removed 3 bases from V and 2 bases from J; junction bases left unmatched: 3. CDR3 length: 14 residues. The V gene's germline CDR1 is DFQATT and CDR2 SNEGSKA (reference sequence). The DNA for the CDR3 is TGCAGTGCTAGTGGCGGGAGGGACACAGATACGCAGTATTTT. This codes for CSASGGRDTDTQYF.

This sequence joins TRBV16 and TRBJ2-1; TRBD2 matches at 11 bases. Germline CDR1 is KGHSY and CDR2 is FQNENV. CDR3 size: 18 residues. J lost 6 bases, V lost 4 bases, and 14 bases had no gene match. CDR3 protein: CASSRATPASGGFNEQFF. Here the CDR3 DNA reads TGTGCCAGCAGCCGGGCCACCCCAGCTAGCGGGGGGTTCAATGAGCAGTTCTTC. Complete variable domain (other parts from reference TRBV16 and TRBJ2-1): GEEVAQTPKHLVRGEGQKAKLYCAPIKGHSYVFWYQQVLKNEFKFLISFQNENVFDETGMPKERFSAKCLPNSPCSLEIQATKLEDSAVYFCASSRATPASGGFNEQFFGPGTRLTVL.

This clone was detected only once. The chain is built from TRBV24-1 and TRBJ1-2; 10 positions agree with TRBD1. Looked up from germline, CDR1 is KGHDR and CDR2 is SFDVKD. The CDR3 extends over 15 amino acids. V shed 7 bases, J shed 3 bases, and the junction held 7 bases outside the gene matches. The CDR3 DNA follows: TGTGCCACCAGGGGGACAGGGGACTTCGACTATGGCTACACCTTC. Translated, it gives CATRGTGDFDYGYTF.

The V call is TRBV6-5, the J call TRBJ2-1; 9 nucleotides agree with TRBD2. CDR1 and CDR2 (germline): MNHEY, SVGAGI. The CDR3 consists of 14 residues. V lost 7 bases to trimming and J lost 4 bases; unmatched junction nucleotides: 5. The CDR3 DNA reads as TGTGCCAGCACCCTAGCGGGACCGTACAATGAGCAGTTCTTC. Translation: CASTLAGPYNEQFF.

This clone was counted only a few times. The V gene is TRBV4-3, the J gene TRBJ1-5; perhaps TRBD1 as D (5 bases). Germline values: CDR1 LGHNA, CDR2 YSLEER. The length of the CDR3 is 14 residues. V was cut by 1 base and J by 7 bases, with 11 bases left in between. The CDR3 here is CASSQAWGGQPQHF. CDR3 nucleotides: TGCGCCAGCAGCCAAGCATGGGGCGGGCAGCCCCAGCATTTT.

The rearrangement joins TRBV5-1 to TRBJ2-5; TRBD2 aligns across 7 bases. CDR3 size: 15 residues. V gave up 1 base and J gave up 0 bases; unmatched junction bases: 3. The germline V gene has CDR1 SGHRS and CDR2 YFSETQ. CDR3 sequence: CASSLMGGYQETQYF. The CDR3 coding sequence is TGCGCCAGCAGCTTGATGGGGGGGTACCAAGAGACCCAGTACTTC.

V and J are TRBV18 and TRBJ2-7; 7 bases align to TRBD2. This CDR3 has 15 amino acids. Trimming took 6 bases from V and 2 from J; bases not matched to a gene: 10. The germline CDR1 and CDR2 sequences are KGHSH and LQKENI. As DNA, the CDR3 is TGTGCCAGCTCCCGCGGGGGAGGGGCAACCTACGAGCAGTACTTC. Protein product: CASSRGGGATYEQYF.

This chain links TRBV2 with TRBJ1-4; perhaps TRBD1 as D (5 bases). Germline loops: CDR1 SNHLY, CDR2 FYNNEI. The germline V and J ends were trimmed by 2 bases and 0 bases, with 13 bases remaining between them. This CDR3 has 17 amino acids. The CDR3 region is CASSERTGTSTNEKLFF. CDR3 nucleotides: TGTGCCAGCAGTGAAAGAACAGGAACTTCAACTAATGAAAAACTGTTTTTT.

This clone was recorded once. For the CDR3, the DNA is TGTGCCACCAGTTCCGGGGGAAGCACAGATACGCAGTATTTT. Its protein product is CATSSGGSTDTQYF. The J gene is TRBJ2-3, the V gene TRBV15; weak D call: TRBD2 (6 bases). Per germline, CDR1 LNHNV and CDR2 YYDKDF (reference sequence). The V gene lost 6 bases and the J gene lost 0 bases, with 10 bases spanning the gap. CDR3 size: 14 residues.

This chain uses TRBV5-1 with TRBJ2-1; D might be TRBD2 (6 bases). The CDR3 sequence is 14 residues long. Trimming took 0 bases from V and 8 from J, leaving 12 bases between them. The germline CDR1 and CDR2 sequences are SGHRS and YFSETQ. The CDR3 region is CASSLAGDSHEQFF. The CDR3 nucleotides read TGCGCCAGCAGCTTGGCCGGGGACTCCCATGAGCAGTTCTTC.

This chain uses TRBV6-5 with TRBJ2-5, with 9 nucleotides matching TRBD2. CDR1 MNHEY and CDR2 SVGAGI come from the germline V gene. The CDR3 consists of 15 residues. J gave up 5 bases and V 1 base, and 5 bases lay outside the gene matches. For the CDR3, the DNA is TGTGCCAGCAGTTACTTGCGGGGGGGCGGGGAGACCCAGTACTTC. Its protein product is CASSYLRGGGETQYF.

CDR3 bases: TGTGCCAGCTCACAACAGGGTAATCAGCCCCAGCATTTT. Its translation is CASSQQGNQPQHF. The V and J genes are TRBV18 and TRBJ1-5; D might be TRBD1 (6 bases). Between the trimmed V and J ends, which lost 4 bases and 4 bases, there was a span of 8 bases. The CDR3 consists of 13 residues. Germline V gives CDR1 KGHSH, CDR2 LQKENI.

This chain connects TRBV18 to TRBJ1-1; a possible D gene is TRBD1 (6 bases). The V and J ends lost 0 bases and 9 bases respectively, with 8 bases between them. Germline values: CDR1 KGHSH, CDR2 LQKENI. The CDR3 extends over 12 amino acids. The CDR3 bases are TGTGCCAGCTCACCACCCACAGGGAAAGCTTTCTTT. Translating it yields CASSPPTGKAFF. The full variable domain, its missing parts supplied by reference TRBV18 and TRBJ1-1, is NAGVMQNPRHLVRRRGQEARLRCSPMKGHSHVYWYRQLPEEGLKFMVYLQKENIIDESGMPKERFSAEFPKEGPSILRIQQVVRGDSAAYFCASSPPTGKAFFGQGTRLTVV.

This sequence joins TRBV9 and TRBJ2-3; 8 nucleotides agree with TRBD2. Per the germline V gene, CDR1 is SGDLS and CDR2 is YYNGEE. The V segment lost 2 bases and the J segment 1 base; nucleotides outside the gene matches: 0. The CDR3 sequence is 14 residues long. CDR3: CASSVTSGTDTQYF. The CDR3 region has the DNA TGTGCCAGCAGCGTGACTAGCGGCACAGATACGCAGTATTTT.

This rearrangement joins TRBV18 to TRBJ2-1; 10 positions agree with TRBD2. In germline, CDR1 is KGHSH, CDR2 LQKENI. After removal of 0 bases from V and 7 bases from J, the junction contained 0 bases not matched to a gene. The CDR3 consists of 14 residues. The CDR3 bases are TGTGCCAGCTCACCACCGGGACTAGCGAATGAGCAGTTCTTC. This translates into CASSPPGLANEQFF.

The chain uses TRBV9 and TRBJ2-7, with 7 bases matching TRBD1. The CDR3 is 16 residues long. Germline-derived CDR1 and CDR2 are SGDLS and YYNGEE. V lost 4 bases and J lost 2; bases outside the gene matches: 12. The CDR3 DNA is TGTGCCAGCAGCCCAAACCTCCGGGACAGAACCTACGAGCAGTACTTC. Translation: CASSPNLRDRTYEQYF. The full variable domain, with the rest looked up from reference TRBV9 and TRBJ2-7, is DSGVTQTPKHLITATGQRVTLRCSPRSGDLSVYWYQQSLDQGLQFLIQYYNGEERAKGNILERFSAQQFPDLHSELNLSSLELGDSALYFCASSPNLRDRTYEQYFGPGTRLTVT.

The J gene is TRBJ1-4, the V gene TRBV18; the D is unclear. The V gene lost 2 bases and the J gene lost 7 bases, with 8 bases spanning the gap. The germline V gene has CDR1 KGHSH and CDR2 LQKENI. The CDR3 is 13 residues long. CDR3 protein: CASSPGLGEKLFF. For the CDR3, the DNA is TGTGCCAGCTCACCAGGGTTAGGTGAAAAACTGTTTTTT.

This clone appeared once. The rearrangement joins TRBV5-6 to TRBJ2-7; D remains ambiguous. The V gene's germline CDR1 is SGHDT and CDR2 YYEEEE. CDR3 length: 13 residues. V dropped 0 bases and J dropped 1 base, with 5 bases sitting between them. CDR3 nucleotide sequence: TGTGCCAGCAGCTTGGTTAGGTCCTACGAGCAGTACTTC. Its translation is CASSLVRSYEQYF.

CDR3 bases: TGTGCCATCAGTGACGGGGGGGACTATGGCTACACCTTC. Its protein product is CAISDGGDYGYTF. The rearrangement uses TRBV10-3 and TRBJ1-2; D possibly corresponds to TRBD1 (5 bases). Germline loops: CDR1 ENHRY, CDR2 SYGVKD. Trimming cost V 3 bases and J 3 bases, with 8 bases left between them. The CDR3 extends over 13 amino acids.

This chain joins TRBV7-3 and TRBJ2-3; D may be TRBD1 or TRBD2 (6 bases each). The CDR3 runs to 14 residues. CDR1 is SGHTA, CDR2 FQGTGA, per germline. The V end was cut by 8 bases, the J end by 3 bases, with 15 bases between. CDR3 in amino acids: CASGSGAATDTQYF. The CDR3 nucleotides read TGTGCCAGCGGGTCGGGGGCGGCTACAGATACGCAGTATTTT.

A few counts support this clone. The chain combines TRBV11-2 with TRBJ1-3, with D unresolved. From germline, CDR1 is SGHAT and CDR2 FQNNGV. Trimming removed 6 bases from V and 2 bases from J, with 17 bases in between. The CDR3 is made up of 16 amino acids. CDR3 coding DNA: TGTGCCAGCAGACATCCCAGCGGTTCCACTGGAAACACCATATATTTT. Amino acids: CASRHPSGSTGNTIYF.

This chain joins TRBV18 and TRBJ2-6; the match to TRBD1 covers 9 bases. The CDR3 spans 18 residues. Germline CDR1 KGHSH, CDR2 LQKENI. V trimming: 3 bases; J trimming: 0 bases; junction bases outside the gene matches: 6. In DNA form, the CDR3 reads TGTGCCAGCTCACCGGGACAGGGACCTTCCTCTGGGGCCAACGTCCTGACTTTC. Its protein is CASSPGQGPSSGANVLTF.

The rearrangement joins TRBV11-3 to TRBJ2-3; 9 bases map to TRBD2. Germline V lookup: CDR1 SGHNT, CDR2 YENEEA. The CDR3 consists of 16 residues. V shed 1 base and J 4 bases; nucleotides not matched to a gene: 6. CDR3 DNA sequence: TGTGCCAGCAGCTTAGGTAGCGGGAGTTTCTCAGATACGCAGTATTTT. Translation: CASSLGSGSFSDTQYF. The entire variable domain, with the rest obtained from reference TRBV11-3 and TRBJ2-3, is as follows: EAGVVQSPRYKIIEKKQPVAFWCNPISGHNTLYWYLQNLGQGPELLIRYENEEAVDDSQLPKDRFSAERLKGVDSTLKIQPAELGDSAVYLCASSLGSGSFSDTQYFGPGTRLTVL.

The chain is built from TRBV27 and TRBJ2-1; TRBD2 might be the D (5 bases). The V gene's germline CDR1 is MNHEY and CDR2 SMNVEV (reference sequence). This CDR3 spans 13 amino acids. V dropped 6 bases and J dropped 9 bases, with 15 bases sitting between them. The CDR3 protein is CASSTTAGFEQFF. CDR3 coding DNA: TGTGCCAGCAGCACTACGGCGGGCTTTGAGCAGTTCTTC.

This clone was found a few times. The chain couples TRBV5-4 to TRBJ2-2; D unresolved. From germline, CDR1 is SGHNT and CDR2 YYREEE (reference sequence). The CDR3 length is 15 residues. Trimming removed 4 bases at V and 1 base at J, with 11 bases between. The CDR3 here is CASSRKPQNTGELFF. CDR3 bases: TGTGCCAGCAGCCGGAAACCCCAGAACACCGGGGAGCTGTTTTTT.

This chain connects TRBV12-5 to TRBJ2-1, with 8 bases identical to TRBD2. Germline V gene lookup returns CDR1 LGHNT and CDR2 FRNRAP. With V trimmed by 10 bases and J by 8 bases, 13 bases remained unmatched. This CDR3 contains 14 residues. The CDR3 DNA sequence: TGTGCTACCAATAAACGGGGGGGAGCCCATGAGCAGTTCTTC. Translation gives CATNKRGGAHEQFF.